The clone carrying this TCR beta chain was seen ten or more times. Antigen unknown. This CDR3 is 14 amino acids long. J was trimmed by 8 bases and V by 6 bases; bases with no gene match: 7. Germline-derived CDR1 and CDR2 are MNHNS and SASEGT. The data stem from a study of CD8 T cells in ankylosing spondylitis. Study conclusions and caveats: Several highly homologous variants made up a TCR beta motif, and this motif appeared characteristic of ankylosing spondylitis blood.

TCRdb analysed the 5' RACE reads with MiXCR anew, one entry per CDR3 protein. The profile covers hundreds of thousands of distinct CDR3 sequences, with about an eighth appearing a single time and under 0.6% taken by the ten largest. This TCR was sampled from a male donor with ankylosing spondylitis. Source material: blood, either unsorted or a sorted T cell fraction (not recorded which). The rearrangement uses TRBV6-1 and TRBJ2-1; 10 bases agree with TRBD2. In DNA form, the CDR3 reads TGTGCCAGCAGGAGCGGGGGGGCCTTGGATGAGCAGTTCTTC. Protein sequence: CASRSGGALDEQFF.